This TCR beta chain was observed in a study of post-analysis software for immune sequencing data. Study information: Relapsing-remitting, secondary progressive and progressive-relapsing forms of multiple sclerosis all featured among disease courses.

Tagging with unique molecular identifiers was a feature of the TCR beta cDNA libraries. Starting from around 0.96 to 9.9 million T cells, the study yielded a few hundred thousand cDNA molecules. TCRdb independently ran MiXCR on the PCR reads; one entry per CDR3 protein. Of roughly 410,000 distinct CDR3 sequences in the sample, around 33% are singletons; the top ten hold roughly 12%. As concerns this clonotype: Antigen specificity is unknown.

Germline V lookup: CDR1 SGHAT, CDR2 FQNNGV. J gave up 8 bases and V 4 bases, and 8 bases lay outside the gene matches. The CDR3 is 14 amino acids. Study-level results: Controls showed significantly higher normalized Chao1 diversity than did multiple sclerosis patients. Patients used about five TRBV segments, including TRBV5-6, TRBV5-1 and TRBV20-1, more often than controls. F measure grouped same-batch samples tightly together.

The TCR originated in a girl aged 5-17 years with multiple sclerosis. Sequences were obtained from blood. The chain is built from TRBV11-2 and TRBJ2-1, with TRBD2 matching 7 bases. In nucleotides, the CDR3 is TGTGCCAGCAGCTCACTAGCGAGGCTGGATGAGCAGTTCTTC. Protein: CASSSLARLDEQFF.